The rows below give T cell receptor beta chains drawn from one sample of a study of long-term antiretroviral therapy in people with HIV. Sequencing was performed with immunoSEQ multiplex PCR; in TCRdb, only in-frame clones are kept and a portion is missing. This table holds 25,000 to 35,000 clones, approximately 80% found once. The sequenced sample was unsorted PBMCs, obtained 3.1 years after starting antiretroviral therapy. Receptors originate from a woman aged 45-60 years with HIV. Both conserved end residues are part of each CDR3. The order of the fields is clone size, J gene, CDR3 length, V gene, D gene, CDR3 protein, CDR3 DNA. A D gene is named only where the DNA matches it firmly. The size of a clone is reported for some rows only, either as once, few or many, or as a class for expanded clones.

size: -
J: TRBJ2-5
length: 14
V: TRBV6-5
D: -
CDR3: CASSYSTTLGPQYF
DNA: TGTGCCAGCAGTTACTCGACCACCCTCGGTCCCCAGTACTTC

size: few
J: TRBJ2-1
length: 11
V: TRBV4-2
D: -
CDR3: CASSQDSQPFF
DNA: TGTGCCAGCAGCCAAGATTCTCAGCCGTTCTTC

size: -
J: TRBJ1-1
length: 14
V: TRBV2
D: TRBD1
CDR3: CASSRQGVNTEAFF
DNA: TGTGCCAGCAGTAGACAGGGGGTGAACACTGAAGCTTTCTTT

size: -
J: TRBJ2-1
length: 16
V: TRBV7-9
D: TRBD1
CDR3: CASSHNQGQGAGEQFF
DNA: TGTGCCAGCAGCCACAATCAGGGACAGGGGGCCGGAGAGCAGTTCTTC

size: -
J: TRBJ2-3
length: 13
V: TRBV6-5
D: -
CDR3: CASSYSPTDTQYF
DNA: TGTGCCAGCAGTTACTCTCCGACCGATACGCAGTATTTT

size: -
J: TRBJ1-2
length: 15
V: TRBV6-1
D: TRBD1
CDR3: CATRDRESGSYGYTF
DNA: TGTGCTACCCGGGACAGAGAGAGTGGGAGCTATGGCTACACCTTC

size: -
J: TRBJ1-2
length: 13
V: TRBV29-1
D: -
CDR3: CSVSPGTGYGYTF
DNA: TGCAGCGTCTCACCCGGGACGGGCTATGGCTACACCTTC

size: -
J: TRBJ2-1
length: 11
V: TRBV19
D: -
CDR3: CASSYHNEQFF
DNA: TGTGCCAGTAGTTACCACAATGAGCAGTTCTTC

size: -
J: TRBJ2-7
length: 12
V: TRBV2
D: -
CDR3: CASRADSYEQYF
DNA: TGTGCCAGCAGGGCAGACAGCTACGAGCAGTACTTC

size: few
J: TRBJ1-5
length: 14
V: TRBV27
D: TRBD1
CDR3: CASSSTGDNQPQHF
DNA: TGTGCCAGCAGTTCGACAGGGGACAATCAGCCCCAGCATTTT

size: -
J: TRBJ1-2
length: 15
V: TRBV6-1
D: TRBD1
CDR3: CASSDQGTVNYGYTF
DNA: TGTGCCAGCAGTGATCAGGGGACAGTGAACTATGGCTACACCTTC

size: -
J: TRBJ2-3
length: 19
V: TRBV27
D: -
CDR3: CASSSGRRGAPSLTDTQYF
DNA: TGTGCCAGCAGTTCCGGACGGAGGGGGGCGCCGTCCCTCACAGATACGCAGTATTTT

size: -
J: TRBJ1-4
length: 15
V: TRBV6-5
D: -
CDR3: CASSYGTVTNEKLFF
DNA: TGTGCCAGCAGTTACGGGACGGTAACTAATGAAAAACTGTTTTTT

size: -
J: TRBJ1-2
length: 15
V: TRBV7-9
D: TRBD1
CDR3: CASSPDRATLSGYTF
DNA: TGTGCCAGCAGCCCAGACAGGGCAACCCTCAGTGGCTACACCTTC

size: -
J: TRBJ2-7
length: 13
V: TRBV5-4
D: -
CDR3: CASSFGTLYEQYF
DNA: TGTGCCAGCAGCTTCGGGACACTTTACGAGCAGTACTTC

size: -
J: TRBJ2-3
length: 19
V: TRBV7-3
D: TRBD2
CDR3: CASSLKGTSGGGYTDTQYF
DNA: TGTGCCAGCAGCTTAAAGGGGACTAGCGGGGGGGGGTACACAGATACGCAGTATTTT

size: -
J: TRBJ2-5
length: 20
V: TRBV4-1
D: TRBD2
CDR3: CASSQGARGTSGAYQETQYF
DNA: TGCGCCAGCAGCCAAGGAGCCAGAGGGACTAGCGGGGCCTACCAAGAGACCCAGTACTTC

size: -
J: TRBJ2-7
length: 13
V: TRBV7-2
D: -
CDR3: CASSPRDIYEQYF
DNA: TGTGCCAGCAGCCCCCGGGACATCTACGAGCAGTACTTC

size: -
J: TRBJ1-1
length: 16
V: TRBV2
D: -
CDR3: CASGEPRRGMNTEAFF
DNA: TGTGCCAGCGGTGAGCCCCGACGTGGCATGAACACTGAAGCTTTCTTT

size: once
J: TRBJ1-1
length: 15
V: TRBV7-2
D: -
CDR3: CASSLAVTGNTEAFF
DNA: TGTGCCAGCAGCTTAGCTGTCACAGGGAACACTGAAGCTTTCTTT

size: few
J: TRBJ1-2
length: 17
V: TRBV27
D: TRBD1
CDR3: CASSSNPSHRGRYGYTF
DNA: TGTGCCAGCAGTTCCAACCCCTCCCACAGGGGGAGGTATGGCTACACCTTC

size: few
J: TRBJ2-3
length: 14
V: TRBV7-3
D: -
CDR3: CASSIRGGADTQYF
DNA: TGTGCCAGCAGTATTAGAGGGGGAGCAGATACGCAGTATTTT

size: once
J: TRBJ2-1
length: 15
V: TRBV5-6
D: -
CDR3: CASSKGGLGYNEQFF
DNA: TGTGCCAGCAGCAAAGGGGGTTTGGGCTACAATGAGCAGTTCTTC

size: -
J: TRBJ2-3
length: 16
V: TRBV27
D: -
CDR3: CASSLSQGRSTDTQYF
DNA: TGTGCCAGCAGTTTATCGCAGGGGCGTAGCACAGATACGCAGTATTTT

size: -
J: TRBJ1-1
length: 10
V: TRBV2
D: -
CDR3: CASRGDKAFF
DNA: TGTGCCAGCAGAGGGGACAAAGCTTTCTTT

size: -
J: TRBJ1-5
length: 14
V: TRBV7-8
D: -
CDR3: CASSLDLDNQPQHF
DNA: TGTGCCAGCAGCTTAGATTTAGACAATCAGCCCCAGCATTTT

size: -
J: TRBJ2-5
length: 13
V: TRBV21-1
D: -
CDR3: CASTSQGSETQYF
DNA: TGTGCCAGCACCTCACAGGGGTCGGAGACCCAGTACTTC

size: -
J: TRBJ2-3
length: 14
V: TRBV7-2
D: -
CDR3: CASSAYLRTDTQYF
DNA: TGTGCCAGCAGCGCTTACCTAAGGACAGATACGCAGTATTTT

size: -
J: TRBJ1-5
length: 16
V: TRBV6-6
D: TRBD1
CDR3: CASRGQGALSNQPQHF
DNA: TGTGCCAGCAGGGGACAGGGGGCTCTAAGCAATCAGCCCCAGCATTTT

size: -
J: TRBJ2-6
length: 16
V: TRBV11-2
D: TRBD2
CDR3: CASSTRGGGGANVLTF
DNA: TGTGCCAGCAGCACCCGCGGGGGGGGTGGGGCCAACGTCCTGACTTTC

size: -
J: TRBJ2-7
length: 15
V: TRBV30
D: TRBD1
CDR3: CAWSTGQGDSYEQYF
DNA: TGTGCCTGGAGTACGGGACAGGGGGACTCCTACGAGCAGTACTTC

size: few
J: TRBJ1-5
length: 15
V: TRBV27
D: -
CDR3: CASSLSLGPNQPQHF
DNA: TGTGCCAGCAGTTTATCATTGGGGCCTAATCAGCCCCAGCATTTT

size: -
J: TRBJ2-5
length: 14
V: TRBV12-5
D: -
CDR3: CASGSGHTQETQYF
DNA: TGTGCTAGTGGTTCGGGACACACCCAAGAGACCCAGTACTTC

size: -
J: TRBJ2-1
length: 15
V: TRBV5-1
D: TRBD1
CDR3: CASSLEQGAPNEQFF
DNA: TGCGCCAGCAGCTTGGAACAGGGGGCGCCCAATGAGCAGTTCTTC

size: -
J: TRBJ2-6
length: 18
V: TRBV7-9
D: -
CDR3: CASSQSRDARAGANVLTF
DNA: TGTGCCAGCAGCCAGAGTCGGGACGCAAGAGCGGGGGCCAACGTCCTGACTTTC

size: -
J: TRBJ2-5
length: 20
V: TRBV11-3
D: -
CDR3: CASSLGFMMMGLPRQETQYF
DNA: TGTGCCAGCAGCTTAGGTTTTATGATGATGGGTCTTCCCAGGCAGGAGACCCAGTACTTC

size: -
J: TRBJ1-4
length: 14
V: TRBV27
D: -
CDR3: CASSLYGQTEKLFF
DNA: TGTGCCAGCAGTTTGTACGGACAGACCGAAAAACTGTTTTTT

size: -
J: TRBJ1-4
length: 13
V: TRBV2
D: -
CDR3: CASSGGVYEKLFF
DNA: TGTGCCAGCAGTGGAGGCGTTTATGAAAAACTGTTTTTT

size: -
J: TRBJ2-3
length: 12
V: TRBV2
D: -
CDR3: CASSADTDTQYF
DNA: TGTGCCAGCAGTGCGGACACAGATACGCAGTATTTT

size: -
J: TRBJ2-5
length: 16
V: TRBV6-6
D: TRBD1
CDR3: CASSYPSTGGWETQYF
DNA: TGTGCCAGCAGTTACCCTTCGACAGGGGGTTGGGAGACCCAGTACTTC

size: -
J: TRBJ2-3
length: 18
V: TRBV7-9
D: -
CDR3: CASSLGYGAVGSTDTQYF
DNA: TGTGCCAGCAGCTTGGGATATGGGGCAGTTGGTTCCACAGATACGCAGTATTTT

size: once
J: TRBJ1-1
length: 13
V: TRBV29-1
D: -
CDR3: CSVFRRLNTEAFF
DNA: TGCAGCGTTTTCAGACGGTTGAACACTGAAGCTTTCTTT

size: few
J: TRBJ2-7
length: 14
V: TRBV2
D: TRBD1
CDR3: CASSSDRGNLEQYF
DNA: TGTGCCAGCAGCTCGGACAGGGGAAATCTCGAGCAGTACTTC

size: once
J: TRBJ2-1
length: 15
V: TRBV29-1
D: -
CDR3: CSVDGPESSYNEQFF
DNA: TGCAGCGTTGATGGACCAGAGAGCTCCTACAATGAGCAGTTCTTC

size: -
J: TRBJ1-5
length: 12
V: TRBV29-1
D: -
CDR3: CSDGQSNQPQHF
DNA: TGCAGCGACGGACAAAGCAATCAGCCCCAGCATTTT

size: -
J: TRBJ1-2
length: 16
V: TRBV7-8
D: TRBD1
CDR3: CASSAIGGQGNYGYTF
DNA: TGTGCCAGCAGCGCTATTGGGGGACAGGGGAACTATGGCTACACCTTC

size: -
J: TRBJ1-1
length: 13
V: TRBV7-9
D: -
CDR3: CASRPLGDTEAFF
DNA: TGTGCCAGCAGGCCTTTAGGGGACACTGAAGCTTTCTTT

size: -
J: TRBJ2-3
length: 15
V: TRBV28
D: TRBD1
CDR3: CASSLTGTGDDTQYF
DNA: TGTGCCAGCAGTCTCACCGGGACAGGGGACGATACGCAGTATTTT

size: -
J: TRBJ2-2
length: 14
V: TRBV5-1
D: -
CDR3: CASSAQGGTGELFF
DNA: TGCGCCAGCAGCGCCCAGGGGGGCACCGGGGAGCTGTTTTTT

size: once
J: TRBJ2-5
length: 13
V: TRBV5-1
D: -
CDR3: CASSLAEGGAEYF
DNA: TGCGCCAGCAGCTTGGCCGAGGGCGGAGCAGAGTACTTC

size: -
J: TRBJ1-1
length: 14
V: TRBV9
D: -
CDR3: CASSVGGRNTEAFF
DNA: TGTGCCAGCAGCGTGGGGGGCAGGAACACTGAAGCTTTCTTT

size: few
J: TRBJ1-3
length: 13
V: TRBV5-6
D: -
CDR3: CASSSGSGNTIYF
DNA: TGTGCCAGCAGCTCAGGGTCTGGAAACACCATATATTTT

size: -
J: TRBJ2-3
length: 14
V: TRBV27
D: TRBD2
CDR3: CASDTGGGTDTQYF
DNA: TGTGCCTCTGACACTGGGGGGGGGACAGATACGCAGTATTTT

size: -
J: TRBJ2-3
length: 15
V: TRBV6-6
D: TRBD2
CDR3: CASRTSGSSTDTQYF
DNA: TGTGCCAGCAGAACTAGCGGGTCTAGCACAGATACGCAGTATTTT

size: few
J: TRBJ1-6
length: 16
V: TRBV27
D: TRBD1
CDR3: CASSSPTGAVNSPLHF
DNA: TGTGCCAGCAGTTCCCCAACAGGGGCCGTTAATTCACCCCTCCACTTT